This is a list of T cell receptor beta chains from one sample in a study of T cell responses to AZD1222 COVID-19 vaccine. Profiled with immunoSEQ multiplex PCR; TCRdb holds only in-frame clones, not every one. This repertoire shows around 60,000 clones, roughly four fifths found once; its top ten account for roughly 27%. The sample in question was peripheral blood, obtained 28 days after the second AZD1222 dose. The receptor set was obtained from an adult who received the AZD1222 COVID-19 vaccine. Each CDR3 is given with its conserved first and last residue. A D gene is named only where the DNA matches it firmly. Expanded clones get a size class; other rows say once, few or many, or leave the size out.

cdr3_aa	cdr3_nt	v_call	d_call	j_call	clone_size
CASNDDSNQPQHF	TGTGCCAGCAATGACGATAGCAATCAGCCCCAGCATTTT	TRBV12-3/TRBV12-4	-	TRBJ1-5	few
CASSPRQGATTYGYTF	TGTGCCAGCAGCCCTCGACAGGGGGCGACAACCTATGGCTACACCTTC	TRBV7-2	TRBD1	TRBJ1-2	-
CASSEGAGRDQPQHF	TGTGCCAGCAGTGAAGGGGCAGGGCGGGATCAGCCCCAGCATTTT	TRBV6-1	-	TRBJ1-5	-
CASSPTGDDYSPLHF	TGTGCCAGCAGCCCGACAGGGGACGATTATTCACCCCTCCACTTT	TRBV5-4	TRBD1	TRBJ1-6	-
CASASMTGVGYTF	TGTGCCAGCGCATCAATGACAGGGGTTGGCTACACCTTC	TRBV21-1	-	TRBJ1-2	-
CASSPGGGHEQYF	TGCGCCAGCAGCCCCGGAGGGGGGCACGAGCAGTACTTC	TRBV5-1	-	TRBJ2-7	-
CASRSSRYGYTF	TGTGCCAGTCGGTCCAGTCGGTATGGCTACACCTTC	TRBV19	-	TRBJ1-2	-
CASSLGSGGRTDTQYF	TGTGCCAGCAGCTTGGGAAGCGGGGGGCGCACAGATACGCAGTATTTT	TRBV5-6	TRBD2	TRBJ2-3	-
CAWRRREGPHNEQFF	TGTGCCTGGAGGCGGCGGGAGGGCCCCCACAATGAGCAGTTCTTC	TRBV30	TRBD2	TRBJ2-1	-
CASSMTADEKLFF	TGTGCCAGTAGTATGACGGCCGATGAAAAACTGTTTTTT	TRBV19	-	TRBJ1-4	-
CARKTYGYTF	TGCGCGCGAAAGACCTATGGCTACACCTTC	TRBV10-1	-	TRBJ1-2	once
CASSYNDDYGYTF	TGTGCCAGCAGTTACAACGACGACTATGGCTACACCTTC	TRBV6-5	-	TRBJ1-2	-
CASSRFLAGPETQYF	TGTGCCAGCAGCCGATTCTTAGCGGGGCCAGAGACCCAGTACTTC	TRBV3-1/TRBV3-2	TRBD2	TRBJ2-5	-
CASSIGRQGYGYTF	TGTGCCAGTAGTATAGGCAGGCAGGGCTATGGCTACACCTTC	TRBV19	-	TRBJ1-2	-
CATLGSVYEQYF	TGTGCCACCCTGGGCTCCGTCTACGAGCAGTACTTC	TRBV28	-	TRBJ2-7	few
CASRETELVYQPQHF	TGTGCCAGCCGCGAGACAGAACTAGTTTATCAGCCCCAGCATTTT	TRBV6-5	-	TRBJ1-5	once
CASNLAGARYEQYF	TGTGCCAGCAATCTAGCGGGAGCTCGGTACGAGCAGTACTTC	TRBV28	TRBD2	TRBJ2-7	medium-sized
CATKPGNTGELFF	TGTGCCACCAAGCCGGGGAACACCGGGGAGCTGTTTTTT	TRBV24-1	-	TRBJ2-2	-
CASSADRVPNTEAFF	TGTGCCAGCAGCGCCGACAGGGTCCCGAACACTGAAGCTTTCTTT	TRBV7-8	TRBD1	TRBJ1-1	once
CASSQDSGWNTEAFF	TGCGCCAGCAGCCAAGATTCGGGATGGAACACTGAAGCTTTCTTT	TRBV4-3	-	TRBJ1-1	-
CASSLQGNTGELFF	TGCGCCAGCAGTTTACAAGGGAACACCGGGGAGCTGTTTTTT	TRBV10-2	-	TRBJ2-2	-
CASSKAGMVNEQFF	TGTGCCAGTAGTAAAGCGGGAATGGTCAATGAGCAGTTCTTC	TRBV19	TRBD2	TRBJ2-1	few
CASERNTQYF	TGTGCCTCCGAACGAAATACGCAGTATTTT	TRBV25-1	-	TRBJ2-3	-
CASSPGLLMNTEAFF	TGTGCCAGCAGCCCAGGGCTCCTAATGAACACTGAAGCTTTCTTT	TRBV7-3	-	TRBJ1-1	-
CASNRGWREKLFF	TGTGCCAGTAATAGGGGTTGGCGAGAAAAACTGTTTTTT	TRBV19	-	TRBJ1-4	-
CASSQVDYGYTF	TGTGCCAGCAGCCAGGTGGACTATGGCTACACCTTC	TRBV3-1/TRBV3-2	-	TRBJ1-2	-
CASRRTRGNQPQHF	TGTGCCAGCAGGAGGACGAGAGGCAATCAGCCCCAGCATTTT	TRBV6-5	-	TRBJ1-5	-
CASSLGGPPYSPLHF	TGTGCCAGCAGTTTGGGGGGCCCACCGTATTCACCCCTCCACTTT	TRBV28	-	TRBJ1-6	-
CASSLSGSGSFGDEQYF	TGTGCCAGCAGCTTATCGGGTAGCGGGAGTTTCGGAGACGAGCAGTACTTC	TRBV7-6	TRBD2	TRBJ2-7	-
CATSDSEFGEQYF	TGTGCCACCAGTGACAGCGAATTCGGGGAGCAGTACTTC	TRBV24-1	-	TRBJ2-7	-
CASSLWSGSSYNEQFF	TGCGCCAGCAGCTTGTGGAGCGGGAGCTCCTACAATGAGCAGTTCTTC	TRBV5-1	TRBD2	TRBJ2-1	once
CASSYLTGQVGQEEQYF	TGTGCCAGCAGCTACCTCACGGGACAGGTTGGGCAGGAGGAGCAGTACTTC	TRBV7-2	TRBD1	TRBJ2-7	-
CASRGALAGEDEQFF	TGCGCCAGCAGGGGGGCACTAGCGGGAGAGGATGAGCAGTTCTTC	TRBV10-2	TRBD2	TRBJ2-1	few
CASSLDWDSPLHF	TGTGCCAGCAGCTTAGACTGGGATTCACCCCTCCACTTT	TRBV7-2	-	TRBJ1-6	-
CASSLPGQGREQYF	TGTGCCAGCTCTCTACCGGGACAGGGAAGGGAGCAGTACTTC	TRBV7-9	TRBD1	TRBJ2-7	once
CASSHGTGDEKLFF	TGTGCCAGTAGTCATGGGACGGGGGATGAAAAACTGTTTTTT	TRBV19	-	TRBJ1-4	-
CASSQEKDGRRNEKLFF	TGTGCCAGCAGCCAAGAGAAGGACGGCCGTCGAAATGAAAAACTGTTTTTT	TRBV3-1/TRBV3-2	-	TRBJ1-4	-
CASSFTAGRDTEAFF	TGTGCCAGCTCATTCACGGCAGGGAGGGACACTGAAGCTTTCTTT	TRBV6-5	-	TRBJ1-1	-
CASSLSVLRASYEQYF	TGTGCCAGCAGTTTATCCGTCTTGAGGGCCTCCTACGAGCAGTACTTC	TRBV6-2/TRBV6-3	-	TRBJ2-7	-
CASSAGRTAYEQYF	TGCGCCAGCAGTGCGGGGCGGACTGCCTACGAGCAGTACTTC	TRBV5-1	-	TRBJ2-7	-
CASSRGATNTEAFF	TGTGCCAGCAGCCGGGGGGCCACGAACACTGAAGCTTTCTTT	TRBV5-6	-	TRBJ1-1	-
CASSTGGPGKNGYTF	TGTGCCAGTAGTACAGGCGGGCCAGGGAAAAATGGCTACACCTTC	TRBV19	-	TRBJ1-2	-
CASSVTSGRTETQYF	TGTGCCAGCAGCGTTACTAGCGGGAGAACGGAGACCCAGTACTTC	TRBV7-9	TRBD2	TRBJ2-5	few
CASSYGRLPGETQYF	TGTGCCAGCAGTTACGGTAGACTCCCAGGGGAGACCCAGTACTTC	TRBV6-2/TRBV6-3	-	TRBJ2-5	-
CASGVPGQLTEAFF	TGTGCCAGCGGGGTGCCGGGACAGCTCACTGAAGCTTTCTTT	TRBV28	TRBD1	TRBJ1-1	-
CAILGQVYSYGYTF	TGTGCCATCTTAGGGCAGGTTTATAGCTATGGCTACACCTTC	TRBV28	-	TRBJ1-2	-
CASSTGLIREQYF	TGTGCCAGCAGCACGGGACTTATCCGGGAGCAGTACTTC	TRBV7-9	-	TRBJ2-7	few